This TCR beta chain was recovered during a study of T cell responses to AZD1222 COVID-19 vaccine. Study-wide context: Second-dose intervals near 4 or 12 weeks were combined.

Comment on this clone: What it recognizes is unknown.

Profiled with immunoSEQ multiplex PCR; TCRdb holds only in-frame clones, not every one. The sample lists about 30,000 clones, roughly nine tenths occurring once. Broader study findings: Spike-specific TCR repertoires showed rising breadth and depth after two AZD1222 doses. Nearly half of the spike-specific TCRs reportedly recognize variant regions that carry no mutations.

The sequence came from an adult in good health. The specimen comprised peripheral blood, sampled on day 0 of AZD1222 vaccination.

CDR3 loop: CASSPVGGEQYF. As DNA, the CDR3 is TGTGCCAGCTCTCCTGTAGGTGGCGAGCAGTACTTC. The V gene is TRBV18, the J gene TRBJ2-7; no clear D. V was trimmed by 6 bases and J by 6 bases, leaving 12 bases between them. Germline V gene sequence: CDR1 KGHSH, CDR2 LQKENI. The CDR3 loop spans 12 amino acids.